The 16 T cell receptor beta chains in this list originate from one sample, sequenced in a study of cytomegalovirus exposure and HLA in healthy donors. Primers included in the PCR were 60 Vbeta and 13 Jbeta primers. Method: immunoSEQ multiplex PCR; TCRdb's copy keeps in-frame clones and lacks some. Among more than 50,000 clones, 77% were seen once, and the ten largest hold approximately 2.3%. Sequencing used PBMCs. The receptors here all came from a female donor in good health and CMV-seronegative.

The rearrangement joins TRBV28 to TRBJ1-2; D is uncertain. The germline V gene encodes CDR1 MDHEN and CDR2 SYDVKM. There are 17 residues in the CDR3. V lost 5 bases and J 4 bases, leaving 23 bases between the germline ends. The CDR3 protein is CASSPPQRYSWSYGYTF. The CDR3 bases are TGTGCCAGCAGTCCCCCTCAAAGGTACAGTTGGTCCTATGGCTACACCTTC.

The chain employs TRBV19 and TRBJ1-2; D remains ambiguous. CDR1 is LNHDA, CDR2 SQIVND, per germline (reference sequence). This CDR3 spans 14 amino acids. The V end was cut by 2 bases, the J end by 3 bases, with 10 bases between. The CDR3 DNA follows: TGTGCCAGTAGTATAAACGGGGTTGACTATGGCTACACCTTC. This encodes CASSINGVDYGYTF.

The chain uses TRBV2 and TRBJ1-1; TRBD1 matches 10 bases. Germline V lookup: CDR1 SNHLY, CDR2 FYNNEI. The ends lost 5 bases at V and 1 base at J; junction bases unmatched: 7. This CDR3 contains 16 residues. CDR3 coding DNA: TGTGCCAGCAGTCATGCCCGGGACAGGGGGAACACTGAAGCTTTCTTT. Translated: CASSHARDRGNTEAFF.

The DNA of the CDR3 is TGTGCCAGCAGCTTAACTGGGAGCGCAGATACGCAGTATTTT. This sequence encodes CASSLTGSADTQYF. This sequence joins TRBV7-9 and TRBJ2-3; D is possibly TRBD2 (5 bases). CDR3 length: 14 amino acids. Trimming removed 2 bases from V and 4 bases from J, with 10 bases in between. Looked up from germline, CDR1 is SEHNR and CDR2 is FQNEAQ (reference sequence).

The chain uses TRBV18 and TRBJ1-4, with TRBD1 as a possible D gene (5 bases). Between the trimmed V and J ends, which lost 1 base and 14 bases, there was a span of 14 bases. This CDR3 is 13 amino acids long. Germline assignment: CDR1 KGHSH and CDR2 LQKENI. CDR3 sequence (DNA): TGTGCCAGCTCACCACGAAACAGGTCGAACCTGTTTTTT. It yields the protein CASSPRNRSNLFF.

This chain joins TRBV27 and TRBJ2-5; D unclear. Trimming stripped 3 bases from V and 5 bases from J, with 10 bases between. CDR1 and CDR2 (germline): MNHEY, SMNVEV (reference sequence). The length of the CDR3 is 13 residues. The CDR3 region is CASSFGRKETQYF. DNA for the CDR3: TGTGCCAGCAGTTTCGGCAGGAAGGAGACCCAGTACTTC.

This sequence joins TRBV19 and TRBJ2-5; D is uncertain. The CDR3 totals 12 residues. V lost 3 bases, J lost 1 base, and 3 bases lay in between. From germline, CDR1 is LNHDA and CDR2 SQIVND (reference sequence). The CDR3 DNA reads TGTGCCAGTAGTATCTCCCAAGAGACCCAGTACTTC. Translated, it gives CASSISQETQYF.

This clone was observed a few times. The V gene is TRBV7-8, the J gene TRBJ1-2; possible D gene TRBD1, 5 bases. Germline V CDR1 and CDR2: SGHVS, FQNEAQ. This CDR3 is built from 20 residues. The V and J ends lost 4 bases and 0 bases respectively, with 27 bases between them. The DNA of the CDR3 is TGTGCCAGCAGCTCCCGAGACCGACGGACGCAGGGATCCGCTAACTATGGCTACACCTTC. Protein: CASSSRDRRTQGSANYGYTF.

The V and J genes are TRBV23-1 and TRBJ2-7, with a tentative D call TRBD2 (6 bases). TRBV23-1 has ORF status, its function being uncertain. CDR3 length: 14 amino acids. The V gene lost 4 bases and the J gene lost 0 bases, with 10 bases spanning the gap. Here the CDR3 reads CASSPAGLSYEQYF. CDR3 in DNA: TGCGCCAGCAGTCCGGCGGGGCTCTCCTACGAGCAGTACTTC.

CDR3 bases: TGTGCCAGCAAAGGGACTAGCGGGTCTACAGATACGCAGTATTTT. Translating it yields CASKGTSGSTDTQYF. This chain uses TRBV2 with TRBJ2-3, with 12 bases that match TRBD2. The ends lost 7 bases at V and 3 bases at J; junction bases unmatched: 5. The germline V gene has CDR1 SNHLY and CDR2 FYNNEI. CDR3 length equals 15 residues.

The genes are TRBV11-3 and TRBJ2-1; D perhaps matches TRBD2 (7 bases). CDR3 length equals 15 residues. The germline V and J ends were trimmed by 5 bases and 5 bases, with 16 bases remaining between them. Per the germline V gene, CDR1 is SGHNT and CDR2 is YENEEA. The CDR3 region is CASSPEGGGHNEQFF. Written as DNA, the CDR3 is TGTGCCAGCAGCCCTGAAGGGGGGGGACACAATGAGCAGTTCTTC.

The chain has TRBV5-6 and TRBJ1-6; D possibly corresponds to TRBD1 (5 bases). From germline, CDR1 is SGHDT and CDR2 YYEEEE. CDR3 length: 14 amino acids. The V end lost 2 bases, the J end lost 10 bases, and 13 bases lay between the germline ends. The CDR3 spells CASSFGQGGSPLHF. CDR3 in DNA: TGTGCCAGCAGCTTCGGTCAGGGAGGATCACCCCTCCACTTT.

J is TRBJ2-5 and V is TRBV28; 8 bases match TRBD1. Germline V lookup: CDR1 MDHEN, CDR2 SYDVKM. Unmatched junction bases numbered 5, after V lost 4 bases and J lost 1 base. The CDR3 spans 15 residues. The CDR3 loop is CASSWTGSRQETQYF. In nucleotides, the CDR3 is TGTGCCAGCAGTTGGACAGGGTCGCGCCAAGAGACCCAGTACTTC.

Here the CDR3 DNA reads TGTGCCAGCAGATTAGCTAACTATGGCTACACCTTC. It translates to CASRLANYGYTF. The genes are TRBV6-6 and TRBJ1-2, with D unclear. CDR1 is MNHNY, CDR2 SVGAGI, per germline (reference sequence). This CDR3 contains 12 residues. Deletions cut 6 bases from V and 0 bases from J, with 5 bases between.

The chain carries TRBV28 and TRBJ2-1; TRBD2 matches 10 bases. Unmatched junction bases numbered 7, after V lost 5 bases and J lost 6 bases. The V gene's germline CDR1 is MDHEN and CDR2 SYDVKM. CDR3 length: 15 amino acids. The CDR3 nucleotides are TGTGCCAGCAGTCCCCTTAGCGGGAGGACCAATGAGCAGTTCTTC. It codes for CASSPLSGRTNEQFF.

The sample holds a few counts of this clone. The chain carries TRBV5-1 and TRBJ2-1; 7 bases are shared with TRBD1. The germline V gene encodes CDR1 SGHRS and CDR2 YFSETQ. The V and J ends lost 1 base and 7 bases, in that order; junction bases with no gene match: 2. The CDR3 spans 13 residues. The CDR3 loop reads CASSLTGVNEQFF. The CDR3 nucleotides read TGCGCCAGCAGCTTGACAGGGGTGAATGAGCAGTTCTTC.